The sequence of this TCR beta chain was determined in a study of blood T cells in healthy people across ages. General study results and limits: Comparison with aged donors showed that long-lived donors had more naive CD4+ cells and higher diversity.

The second PCR ran roughly 7 to 11 cycles with a sample-barcoded 5' primer and J-beta primers. Tags on each cDNA molecule came from a template-switch adaptor with 12 random nucleotides. Sequencing yielded, for each sample, at least 2.5 million paired-end reads carrying CDR3. MiXCR was run by TCRdb on the 5' RACE reads, yielding one entry per CDR3 protein. This sample has around 520,000 distinct CDR3 sequences, with roughly a quarter found just once. The CDR3 contains 16 residues. V dropped 5 bases and J dropped 5; count of bases not matched to a gene: 7. Of note for this clonotype: Its antigen is still unknown.

These data are also associated with another study on T cells of mothers and their children.

This sequence originates from a boy aged 2 to 10 in good health. Sequencing was carried out using blood. The rearrangement uses TRBV12-3 or TRBV12-4 and TRBJ2-1, with 12 bases identical to TRBD2. CDR3 DNA: TGTGCCAGCAGTAAACTAGCGGGAGGCCTTCACAATGAGCAGTTCTTC. Residues: CASSKLAGGLHNEQFF.